This T cell receptor beta chain was identified during a study of Graves' ophthalmopathy and Graves' hyperthyroidism. There are 12 residues in the CDR3. Per germline, CDR1 SNHLY and CDR2 FYNNEI. Deletions cut 6 bases from V and 2 bases from J, with 7 bases between. This clonotype was seen repeatedly, ten times or more. Amplification of TCR beta CDR3 regions used RNA transcripts. After a first-round RT-PCR with HTBI primers, a second-round multiplex PCR was run. TCRdb reanalysed the multiplex PCR reads using MiXCR and keeps one entry per CDR3 protein. The sample shows 450,000 to 600,000 distinct CDR3 sequences, roughly 39% of them seen only once.

The sequence derives from an adult man with Graves' hyperthyroidism. The specimen was peripheral blood or thyroid tissue (not recorded which). The chain links TRBV2 to TRBJ2-5; D gene uncertain. The CDR3 DNA reads TGTGCCAGCAGCCTAATACAAGAGACCCAGTACTTC. Residues: CASSLIQETQYF.